Following are 24 T cell receptor beta chains from one sample sequenced in a study of vaccination and CD4 T cells after COVID-19. Described treatment: approximately nine-day PBMC culture with coronavirus spike peptide pools or control peptides (ViraFEST assay). The collection of CD4+ T cells from the unexposed donor took place before the COVID-19 pandemic (2011-2018). An Oncomine TCR Beta short-read assay was used to sequence the DNA from cultured CD4+ T cells. The source of extracted genomic DNA was cultured CD4+ T cells. TCRdb independently ran MiXCR on the PCR reads; one entry per CDR3 protein. The sample yields about 9,400 distinct CDR3 sequences, 30% to 35% seen once. These receptors have no identified antigens. Material for sequencing was CD4+ T cells from blood, cultured in vitro. The source of these receptors is a human donor in good health.

A few counts support this clonotype. The genes are TRBV5-4 and TRBJ1-2; TRBD1 matches 7 bases. V shed 0 bases, J shed 7 bases, and the junction held 0 bases outside the gene matches. The germline CDR1 and CDR2 sequences are SGHNT and YYREEE (reference sequence). The CDR3 loop spans 12 amino acids. This CDR3 reads CASSLDRGGYTF. CDR3 nucleotides: TGTGCCAGCAGCTTGGACAGGGGTGGCTACACCTTC. Using reference TRBV5-4 and TRBJ1-2 for the parts outside the CDR3, the full variable domain is ETGVTQSPTHLIKTRGQQVTLRCSSQSGHNTVSWYQQALGQGPQFIFQYYREEENGRGNFPPRFSGLQFPNYSSELNVNALELDDSALYLCASSLDRGGYTFGSGTRLTVV.

V usage is TRBV28 and J usage is TRBJ2-2; D gene uncertain. CDR1 MDHEN and CDR2 SYDVKM come from the germline V gene. CDR3 length: 15 amino acids. The V end was cut by 7 bases, the J end by 3 bases, with 15 bases between. CDR3 protein: CASKIDGTDTGELFF. Here the CDR3 DNA reads TGTGCCAGCAAAATTGACGGTACAGACACCGGGGAGCTGTTTTTT.

This chain joins TRBV7-9 and TRBJ2-3; 8 bases are a match to TRBD1. V dropped 6 bases and J dropped 2; count of bases not matched to a gene: 13. From germline, CDR1 is SEHNR and CDR2 FQNEAQ (reference sequence). The CDR3 loop spans 17 amino acids. DNA of the CDR3: TGTGCCAGCAGGACCCTGCGCGACAGGGGCAACACAGATACGCAGTATTTT. Translating gives CASRTLRDRGNTDTQYF.

Only a few counts were recorded for this clonotype. The rearrangement links TRBV19 to TRBJ1-1; TRBD1 agrees at 12 bases. The ends lost 7 bases at V and 4 bases at J; junction bases unmatched: 7. The CDR3 runs 15 residues. The germline V gene has CDR1 LNHDA and CDR2 SQIVND (reference sequence). This CDR3 reads CASKLGTGGRTEAFF. Written as DNA, the CDR3 is TGTGCCAGTAAATTAGGGACAGGGGGCCGCACTGAAGCTTTCTTT. The entire variable domain, with the rest obtained from reference TRBV19 and TRBJ1-1, is as follows: DGGITQSPKYLFRKEGQNVTLSCEQNLNHDAMYWYRQDPGQGLRLIYYSQIVNDFQKGDIAEGYSVSREKKESFPLTVTSAQKNPTAFYLCASKLGTGGRTEAFFGQGTRLTVV.

Within the sample, this clonotype is medium-sized. One end of the junction is discordant with germline, which a read error may explain. The chain carries TRBV7-7 and TRBJ2-5; TRBD1 matches 7 bases. There are 15 residues in the CDR3. Per germline, CDR1 SSHAT and CDR2 FNYEAQ (reference sequence). The CDR3 loop reads CASSLGTGVMETQYF. CDR3 bases: TGTGCTAGCAGCTTAGGTACAGGGGTAATGGAGACCCAGTACTTC.

In this sample, this clonotype turned up a few times. The V call is TRBV24-1, the J call TRBJ1-5; D possibly corresponds to TRBD1 (5 bases). The V gene's germline CDR1 is KGHDR and CDR2 SFDVKD. The CDR3 has 14 amino acids. The V end lost 2 bases, the J end lost 6 bases, and 10 bases lay between the germline ends. CDR3 residues: CATSDSREVQPQHF. The CDR3 bases are TGTGCCACCAGTGATTCCAGGGAGGTTCAGCCCCAGCATTTT.

A few counts support this clonotype. V is TRBV21-1 and J is TRBJ2-7; TRBD1 reflects the table's D call only, with no check against the DNA. TRBV21-1 is deemed a pseudogene. CDR3 size: 11 residues. The CDR3 region is CARGPLYEQYF. CDR3 nucleotides: TGTGCCAGGGGTCCCCTATACGAGCAGTACTTC.

In its sample, this clonotype was seen a few times. The chain couples TRBV24-1 to TRBJ2-1; TRBD1 is a possible D gene (6 bases). The CDR3 covers 13 residues. The germline V gene encodes CDR1 KGHDR and CDR2 SFDVKD. The ends were cut back, 4 bases at V and 10 bases at J, with 13 bases in the middle. The CDR3 bases are TGTGCCACCAGTGAGTCCCTGACAGGCGAGCAGTTCTTC. It yields the protein CATSESLTGEQFF.

The chain is built from TRBV6-1 and TRBJ1-1, with unresolved D. Trimming left V 4 bases short and J 4 bases short, with 13 bases between. The germline V gene encodes CDR1 MNHNS and CDR2 SASEGT. The CDR3 covers 14 residues. The CDR3 DNA is TGTGCCAGCAGTGCGTCAGGAGGCGGCACTGAAGCTTTCTTT. Residues: CASSASGGGTEAFF.

This clonotype was found a few times. This chain uses TRBV6-1 with TRBJ2-7, with D possibly being TRBD2 (6 bases). The V gene's germline CDR1 is MNHNS and CDR2 SASEGT. V shed 5 bases and J shed 0 bases, with 8 bases lying between them. CDR3 length: 13 amino acids. For the CDR3, the DNA is TGTGCCAGCAGTCCGACTAGCTCCTACGAGCAGTACTTC. It specifies CASSPTSSYEQYF.

The chain links TRBV10-3 to TRBJ1-2; D perhaps matches TRBD1 (5 bases). The CDR3 extends over 13 amino acids. Germline V lookup: CDR1 ENHRY, CDR2 SYGVKD. V shed 10 bases and J shed 3 bases, with 15 bases lying between them. CDR3 in DNA: TGTGCCACCACGGGAGGGGATGACTATGGCTACACCTTC. It is translated as CATTGGDDYGYTF.

This clonotype was seen a few times. J is TRBJ1-1 and V is TRBV4-3, with 7 bases fitting TRBD1. Trimming at V came to 4 bases and at J to 2 bases, leaving 4 bases not matched to a gene. The CDR3 consists of 14 residues. CDR1 and CDR2 (germline): LGHNA, YSLEER. In DNA, the CDR3 is TGCGCCAGCAGCCGGAACAGGGGAAACACTGAAGCTTTCTTT. It is translated as CASSRNRGNTEAFF.

The V call is TRBV20-1, the J call TRBJ2-7; 8 positions match TRBD2. The CDR3 consists of 15 residues. Per the germline V gene, CDR1 is DFQATT and CDR2 is SNEGSKA (reference sequence). J lost 2 bases, V lost 5 bases, and 11 bases had no gene match. The CDR3 region has the DNA TGCAGTGCTGCGAAACCTAGCGGGCACACCTACGAGCAGTACTTC. Protein: CSAAKPSGHTYEQYF.

The chain links TRBV29-1 to TRBJ1-1; D not resolved. Trimming stripped 7 bases from V and 6 bases from J, with 9 bases between. The CDR3 consists of 10 residues. CDR1 is SQVTM, CDR2 ANQGSEA, per germline. For the CDR3, the DNA is TGCAGCGCACACGGGCCTGAAGCTTTCTTT. Protein sequence: CSAHGPEAFF.

In this sample, this clonotype is medium-sized. CDR3 bases: TGCAGTGCTAGAGATCTGGATTTCTACAATGAGCAGTTCTTC. It specifies CSARDLDFYNEQFF. This rearrangement joins TRBV20-1 to TRBJ2-1; D unclear. Trimming took off 0 bases at V and 3 bases at J, with 9 bases between the two ends. Per germline, CDR1 DFQATT and CDR2 SNEGSKA (reference sequence). This CDR3 comprises 14 residues.

This chain joins TRBV18 and TRBJ1-1; D not certain. The CDR3 contains 13 residues. Germline V CDR1 and CDR2: KGHSH, LQKENI. V shed 2 bases and J shed 1 base, with 5 bases lying between them. CDR3 DNA: TGTGCCAGCTCACCAAAGGGGAACACTGAAGCTTTCTTT. Its translation is CASSPKGNTEAFF.

There are a few counts of this clonotype. In DNA form, the CDR3 reads TGTGCCAGCAGTGAATATGTAGAGCAGTTCTTC. This codes for CASSEYVEQFF. The chain joins TRBV25-1 to TRBJ2-1, with D uncertain. The CDR3 has 11 amino acids. Germline values: CDR1 MGHDK, CDR2 SYGVNS. V was clipped by 0 bases and J by 10 bases, with 4 bases between them.

Comment on this clonotype: This CDR3 is missing its conserved last phenylalanine or tryptophan, likely due to a read error. This chain uses TRBV27 with TRBJ2-7, with D hard to call. CDR3 size: 14 residues. The germline gives CDR1 MNHEY, CDR2 SMNVEV (reference sequence). Trimming removed 6 bases at V and 2 bases at J, with 14 bases between. The CDR3 loop is CASRSSSAAYEQYS. The CDR3 nucleotides read TGTGCCAGCAGGTCTTCCAGCGCTGCCTACGAGCAGTACTCC.

V and J are TRBV27 and TRBJ2-1; 14 bases map to TRBD2. This CDR3 is 19 amino acids long. From germline, CDR1 is MNHEY and CDR2 SMNVEV (reference sequence). Unmatched junction bases numbered 11, after V lost 5 bases and J lost 2 bases. The CDR3 region is CASSASGTSGRLAYNEQFF. The DNA for the CDR3 is TGTGCCAGCAGTGCGTCTGGGACTAGCGGGAGACTGGCCTACAATGAGCAGTTCTTC.

The chain uses TRBV30 and TRBJ1-2, with 7 positions matching TRBD1. Germline V lookup: CDR1 GTSNPN, CDR2 SVGIG (reference sequence). The CDR3 is 12 amino acids. The J segment lost 7 bases and the V segment lost 6 bases, leaving 8 bases of the junction unmatched. CDR3 sequence (DNA): TGTGCCTGCATACCGACAGGGTTTGGCTACACCTTC. Translation: CACIPTGFGYTF.

The V call is TRBV5-1, the J call TRBJ2-7; D remains unclear. V lost 0 bases and J lost 8, with 18 bases in between. The CDR3 consists of 15 residues. Germline V gene sequence: CDR1 SGHRS, CDR2 YFSETQ. The CDR3 coding sequence is TGCGCCAGCAGCTTGGGAGGCTCCGGCCTTGTCCAGCAGTACTTC. Its protein is CASSLGGSGLVQQYF.

This clonotype counts as medium-sized (0.01 to 0.1%). The CDR3 sequence: CASTVRTGELFF. The DNA for the CDR3 is TGTGCCAGCACCGTGAGAACCGGGGAGCTGTTTTTT. This chain joins TRBV6-2 or TRBV6-3 and TRBJ2-2; D remains ambiguous. V was trimmed by 7 bases and J by 5 bases, leaving 8 bases between them. Germline V gene sequence: CDR1 MNHEY, CDR2 SVGEGT. The CDR3 totals 12 residues.

The rearrangement joins TRBV6-2 or TRBV6-3 to TRBJ2-2, with TRBD2 matching over 13 bases. V dropped 8 bases and J dropped 4; count of bases not matched to a gene: 10. Per the germline V gene, CDR1 is MNHEY and CDR2 is SVGEGT. The CDR3 has 17 amino acids. The DNA for the CDR3 is TGTGCCAGCGAAGGACTAGCGGGAGAGCTGAGCACCGGGGAGCTGTTTTTT. As protein: CASEGLAGELSTGELFF.

V gene TRBV20-1 combines with J gene TRBJ2-2; 10 bases are a match to TRBD2. Germline lookup yields CDR1 DFQATT and CDR2 SNEGSKA (reference sequence). The CDR3 runs 17 residues. V lost 2 bases and J lost 5; bases outside the gene matches: 11. CDR3 bases: TGCAGTGCTAGACCCCCCCGACTAGCGGGTTTAACCGGGGAGCTGTTTTTT. Amino acids: CSARPPRLAGLTGELFF.